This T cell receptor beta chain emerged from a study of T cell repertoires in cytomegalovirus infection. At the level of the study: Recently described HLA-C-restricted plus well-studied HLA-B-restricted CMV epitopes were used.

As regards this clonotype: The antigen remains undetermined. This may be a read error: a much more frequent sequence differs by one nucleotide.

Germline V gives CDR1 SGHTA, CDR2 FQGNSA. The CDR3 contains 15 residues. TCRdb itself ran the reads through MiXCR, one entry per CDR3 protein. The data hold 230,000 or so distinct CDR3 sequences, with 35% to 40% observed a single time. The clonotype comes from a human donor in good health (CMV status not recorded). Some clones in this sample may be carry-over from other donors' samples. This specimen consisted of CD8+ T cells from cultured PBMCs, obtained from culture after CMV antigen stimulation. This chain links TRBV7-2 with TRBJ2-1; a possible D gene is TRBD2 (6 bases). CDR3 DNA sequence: TGTGCCAGCAGCTTAAACTGGCGGGGTCTCAATGAGAAGTTCTTC. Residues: CASSLNWRGLNEKFF.